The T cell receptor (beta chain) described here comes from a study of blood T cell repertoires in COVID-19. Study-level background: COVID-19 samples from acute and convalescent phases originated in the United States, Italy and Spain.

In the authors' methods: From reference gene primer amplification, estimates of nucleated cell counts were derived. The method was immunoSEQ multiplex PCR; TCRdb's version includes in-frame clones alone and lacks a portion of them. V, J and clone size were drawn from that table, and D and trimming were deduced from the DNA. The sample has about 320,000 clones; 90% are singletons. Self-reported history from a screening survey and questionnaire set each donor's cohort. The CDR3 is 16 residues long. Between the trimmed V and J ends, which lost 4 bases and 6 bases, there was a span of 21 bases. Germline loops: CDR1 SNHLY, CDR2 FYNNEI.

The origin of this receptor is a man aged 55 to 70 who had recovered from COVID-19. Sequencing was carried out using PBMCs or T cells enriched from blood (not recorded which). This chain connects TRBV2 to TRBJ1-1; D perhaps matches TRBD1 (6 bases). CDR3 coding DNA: TGTGCCAGCAGTGTTACGTACAGGGTTTCAGGCGCTGAAGCTTTCTTT. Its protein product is CASSVTYRVSGAEAFF. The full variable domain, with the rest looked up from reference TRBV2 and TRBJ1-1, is EPEVTQTPSHQVTQMGQEVILRCVPISNHLYFYWYRQILGQKVEFLVSFYNNEISEKSEIFDDQFSVERPDGSNFTLKIRSTKLEDSAMYFCASSVTYRVSGAEAFFGQGTRLTVV.